This T cell receptor beta chain was found in a study of blood T cell repertoires in COVID-19. Study at large: T cells, B-cell-depleted T cells, or PBMCs supplied cDNA or gDNA.

This clone was seen just once. Original handling: Nucleated cell counts were estimated from reference gene primer amplification. TCRdb's copy holds only in-frame clones and misses some; the assay was immunoSEQ multiplex PCR. That table gives V, J and clone size, and the DNA gave D and trimming. The data contain more than 110,000 clones, about 80% of them singletons. CDR3 size: 12 residues. V shed 6 bases and J shed 8 bases, with 13 bases lying between them. The sample taken for sequencing was peripheral blood. The TCR was taken from an older woman with acute or convalescent COVID-19. V and J are TRBV12-3 or TRBV12-4 and TRBJ1-2; D is unclear. The DNA for the CDR3 is TGTGCCAGCAGCCGAGGAGAGGGCGGCTACACCTTC. Translated: CASSRGEGGYTF.